This T cell receptor (beta chain) was documented in a study of blood T cell repertoires in COVID-19. About the research overall: Some COVID-19 samples were acute and others convalescent; all came from the United States, Italy and Spain. T cells, B-cell-depleted T cells, or PBMCs supplied cDNA or gDNA.

Donors were grouped by their self-reported clinical history. Generated by immunoSEQ multiplex PCR, the TCRdb table keeps only in-frame clones and is missing some. This sample has 350,000 to 400,000 clones, with roughly 90% found just once. Germline values: CDR1 SGDLS, CDR2 YYNGEE. V lost 0 bases, J lost 7 bases, and 13 bases lay in between. The CDR3 contains 14 residues. Sequencing input: PBMCs or T cells enriched from blood (not recorded which). The receptor was derived from a woman aged 25 to 45 who had recovered from COVID-19. The rearrangement joins TRBV9 to TRBJ2-5; D remains ambiguous. CDR3 residues: CASSVEAGSGTQYF. CDR3 bases: TGTGCCAGCAGCGTAGAGGCAGGCTCCGGGACCCAGTACTTC.